This T cell receptor (beta chain) emerged from a study of PD-1 blockade in classical Hodgkin lymphoma. The protocol was immunoSEQ multiplex PCR, while the TCRdb copy is restricted to in-frame clones and leaves out a portion. The data show roughly 21,000 clones, with 80% to 90% seen just once and roughly 7.4% held by the top ten. Germline V gene lookup returns CDR1 PRHDT and CDR2 FYEKMQ (reference sequence). The CDR3 extends over 13 amino acids. The germline V and J ends were trimmed by 3 bases and 0 bases, with 5 bases remaining between them. Time point indicated: newly diagnosed, previously untreated cHL patient sample. Magnetic negative selection isolated CD8+ T cells from thawed PBMCs. Researchers used newly diagnosed, untreated classical Hodgkin lymphoma PBMCs for comparison. Study-level points and caveats: When set against healthy donors, newly diagnosed patients were reported to show lower baseline TCR diversity. No one has yet defined what causes the repertoire differences, which may be disease activity or prior therapy.

Regarding this clone: The target antigen is unknown.

Sample: CD8+ T cells from blood. The chain is built from TRBV13 and TRBJ1-1; D is unclear. This sequence originates from a human donor with classical Hodgkin lymphoma. The CDR3 DNA reads TGTGCCAGCAGCTTTACAATGAACACTGAAGCTTTCTTT. The encoded protein is CASSFTMNTEAFF.